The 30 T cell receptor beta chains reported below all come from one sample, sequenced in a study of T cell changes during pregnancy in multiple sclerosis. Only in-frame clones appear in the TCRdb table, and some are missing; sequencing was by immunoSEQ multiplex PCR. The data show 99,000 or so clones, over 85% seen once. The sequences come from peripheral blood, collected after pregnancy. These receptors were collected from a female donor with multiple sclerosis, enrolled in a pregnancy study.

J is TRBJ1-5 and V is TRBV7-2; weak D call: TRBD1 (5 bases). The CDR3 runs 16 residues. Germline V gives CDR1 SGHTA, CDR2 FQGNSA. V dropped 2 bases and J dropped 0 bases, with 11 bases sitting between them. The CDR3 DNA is TGTGCCAGCAGCTTACAGGGATCGTATAGCAATCAGCCCCAGCATTTT. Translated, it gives CASSLQGSYSNQPQHF.

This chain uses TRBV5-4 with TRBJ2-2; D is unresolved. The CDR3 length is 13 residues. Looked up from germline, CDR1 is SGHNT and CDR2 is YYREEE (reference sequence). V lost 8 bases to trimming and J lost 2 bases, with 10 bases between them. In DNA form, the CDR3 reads TGTGCCAGGTCCCTCGTTAACACCGGGGAGCTGTTTTTT. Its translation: CARSLVNTGELFF.

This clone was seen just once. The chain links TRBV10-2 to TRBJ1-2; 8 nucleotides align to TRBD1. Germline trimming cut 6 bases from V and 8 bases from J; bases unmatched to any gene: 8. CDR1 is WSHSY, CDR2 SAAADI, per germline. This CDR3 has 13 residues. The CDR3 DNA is TGCGCCAGCAGCCCCAGGGGGCAAGAGGGCTACACCTTC. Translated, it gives CASSPRGQEGYTF.

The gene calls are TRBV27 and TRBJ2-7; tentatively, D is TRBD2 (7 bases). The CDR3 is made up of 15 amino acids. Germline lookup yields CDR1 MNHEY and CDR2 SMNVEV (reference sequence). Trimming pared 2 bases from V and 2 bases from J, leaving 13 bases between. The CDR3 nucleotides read TGTGCCAGCAGTTTAGGGCGGGGGACAACCTACGAGCAGTACTTC. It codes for CASSLGRGTTYEQYF.

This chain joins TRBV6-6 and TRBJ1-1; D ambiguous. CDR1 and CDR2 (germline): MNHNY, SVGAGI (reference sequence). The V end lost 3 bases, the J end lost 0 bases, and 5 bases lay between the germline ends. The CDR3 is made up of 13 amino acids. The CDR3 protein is CASSYLLNTEAFF. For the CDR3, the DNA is TGTGCCAGCAGTTATCTCTTGAACACTGAAGCTTTCTTT.

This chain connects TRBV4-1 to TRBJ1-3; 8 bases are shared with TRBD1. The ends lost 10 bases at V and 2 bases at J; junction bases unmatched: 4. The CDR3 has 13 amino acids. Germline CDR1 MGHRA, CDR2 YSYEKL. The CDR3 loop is CATQGAAGNTIYF. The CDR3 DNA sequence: TGCGCCACTCAGGGGGCGGCTGGAAACACCATATATTTT.

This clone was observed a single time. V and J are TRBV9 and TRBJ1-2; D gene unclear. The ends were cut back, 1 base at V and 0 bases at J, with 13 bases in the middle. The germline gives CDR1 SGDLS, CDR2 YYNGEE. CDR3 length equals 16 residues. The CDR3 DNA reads TGTGCCAGCAGCGTATCCGCCGCAGAAGCTAACTATGGCTACACCTTC. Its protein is CASSVSAAEANYGYTF.

The CDR3 loop reads CASSGNTATNEKLFF. CDR3 DNA: TGTGCCAGCAGCGGAAACACCGCAACTAATGAAAAACTGTTTTTT. This chain joins TRBV9 and TRBJ1-4; D uncertain. CDR3 length: 15 amino acids. V dropped 3 bases and J dropped 0 bases, with 9 bases sitting between them. Germline CDR1 SGDLS, CDR2 YYNGEE.

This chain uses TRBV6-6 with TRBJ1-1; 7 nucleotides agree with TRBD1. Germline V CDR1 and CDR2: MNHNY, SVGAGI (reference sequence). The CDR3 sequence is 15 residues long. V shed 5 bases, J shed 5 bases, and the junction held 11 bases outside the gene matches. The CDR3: CASSHENPGGTEAFF. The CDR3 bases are TGTGCCAGCAGTCACGAAAATCCAGGGGGGACTGAAGCTTTCTTT.

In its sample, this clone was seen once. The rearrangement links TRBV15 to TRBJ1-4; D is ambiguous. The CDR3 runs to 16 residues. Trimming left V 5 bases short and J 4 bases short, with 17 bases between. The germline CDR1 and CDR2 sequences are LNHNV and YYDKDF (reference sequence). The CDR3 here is CATSPTRALYNEKLFF. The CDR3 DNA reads TGTGCCACCAGCCCCACGAGGGCTTTGTATAATGAAAAACTGTTTTTT.

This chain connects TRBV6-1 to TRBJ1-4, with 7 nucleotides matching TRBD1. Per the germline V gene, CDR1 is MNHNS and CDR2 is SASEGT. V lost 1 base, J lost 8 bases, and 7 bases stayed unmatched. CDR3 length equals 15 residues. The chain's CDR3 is CASSEGIGGMEKLFF. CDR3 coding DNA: TGTGCCAGCAGTGAAGGCATAGGGGGCATGGAAAAACTGTTTTTT.

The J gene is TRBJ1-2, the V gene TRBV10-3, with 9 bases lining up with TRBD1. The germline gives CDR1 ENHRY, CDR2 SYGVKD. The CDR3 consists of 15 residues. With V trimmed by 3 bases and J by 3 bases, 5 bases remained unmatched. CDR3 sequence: CAISDGDRDHYGYTF. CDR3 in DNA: TGTGCCATCAGTGACGGGGACAGGGATCACTATGGCTACACCTTC.

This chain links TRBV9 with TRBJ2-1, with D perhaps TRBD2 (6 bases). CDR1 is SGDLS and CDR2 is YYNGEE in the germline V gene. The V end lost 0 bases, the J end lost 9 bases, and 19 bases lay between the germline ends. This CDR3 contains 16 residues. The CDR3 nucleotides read TGTGCCAGCAGCGTAGGCGGGGCTAGTAGAAGTGGTGAGCAGTTCTTC. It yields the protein CASSVGGASRSGEQFF.

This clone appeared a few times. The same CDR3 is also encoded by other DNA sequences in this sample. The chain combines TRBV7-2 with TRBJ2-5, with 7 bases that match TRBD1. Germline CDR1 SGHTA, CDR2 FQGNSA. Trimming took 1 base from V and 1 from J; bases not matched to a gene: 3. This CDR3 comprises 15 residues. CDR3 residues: CASSLVDRAQETQYF. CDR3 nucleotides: TGTGCCAGCAGCTTAGTTGACAGGGCCCAAGAGACCCAGTACTTC.

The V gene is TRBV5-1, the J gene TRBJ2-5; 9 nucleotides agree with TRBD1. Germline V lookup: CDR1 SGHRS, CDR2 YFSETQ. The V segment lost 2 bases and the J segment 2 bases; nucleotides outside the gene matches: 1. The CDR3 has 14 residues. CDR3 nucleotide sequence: TGCGCCAGCAGCTTACAGGGGGCACAAGAGACCCAGTACTTC. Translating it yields CASSLQGAQETQYF.

The CDR3 DNA sequence: TGCGCCAGCAGCTGGGACAGCCGCTACGAGCAGTACTTC. It is translated as CASSWDSRYEQYF. This rearrangement joins TRBV5-1 to TRBJ2-7; 7 bases are a match to TRBD1. The CDR3 has 13 amino acids. Germline assignment: CDR1 SGHRS and CDR2 YFSETQ. Trimming at V came to 3 bases and at J to 3 bases, leaving 3 bases not matched to a gene.

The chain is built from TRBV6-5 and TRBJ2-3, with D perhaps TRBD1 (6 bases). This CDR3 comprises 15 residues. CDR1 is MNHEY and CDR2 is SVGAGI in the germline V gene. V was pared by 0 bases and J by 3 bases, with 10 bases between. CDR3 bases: TGTGCCAGCAGTTACTCAGGGCAGGGGACAGATACGCAGTATTTT. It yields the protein CASSYSGQGTDTQYF.

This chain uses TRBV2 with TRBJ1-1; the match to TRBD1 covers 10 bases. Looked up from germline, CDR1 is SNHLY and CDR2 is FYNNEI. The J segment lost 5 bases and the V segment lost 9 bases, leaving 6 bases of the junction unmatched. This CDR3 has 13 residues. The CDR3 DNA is TGTGCCAGTCGGGACAGGGGCGGGACTGAAGCTTTCTTT. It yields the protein CASRDRGGTEAFF.

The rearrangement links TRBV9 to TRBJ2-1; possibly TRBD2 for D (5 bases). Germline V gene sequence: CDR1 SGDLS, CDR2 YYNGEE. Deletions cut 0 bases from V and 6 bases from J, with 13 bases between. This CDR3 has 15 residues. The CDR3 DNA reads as TGTGCCAGCAGCGTAGGGCCCCGAGGGAGCAATGAGCAGTTCTTC. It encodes CASSVGPRGSNEQFF.

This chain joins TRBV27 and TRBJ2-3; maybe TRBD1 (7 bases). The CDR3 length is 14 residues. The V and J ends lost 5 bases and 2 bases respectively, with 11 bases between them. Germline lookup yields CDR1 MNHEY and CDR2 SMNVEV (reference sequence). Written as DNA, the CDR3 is TGTGCCAGCAGTCAGGGGGGTCCCACAGATACGCAGTATTTT. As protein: CASSQGGPTDTQYF.

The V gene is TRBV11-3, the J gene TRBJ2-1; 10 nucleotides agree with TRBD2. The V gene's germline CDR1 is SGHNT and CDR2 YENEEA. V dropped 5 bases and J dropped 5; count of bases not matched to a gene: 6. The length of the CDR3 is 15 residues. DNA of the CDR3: TGTGCCAGCAGCGATTGGACTAGCGGTGACAATGAGCAGTTCTTC. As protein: CASSDWTSGDNEQFF.

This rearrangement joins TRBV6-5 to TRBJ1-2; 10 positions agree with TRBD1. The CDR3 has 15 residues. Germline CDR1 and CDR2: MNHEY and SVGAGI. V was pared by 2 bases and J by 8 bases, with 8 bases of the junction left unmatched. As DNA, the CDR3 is TGTGCCAGCAGTTACGATGCCGGGACAGGGGCCGGCTACACCTTC. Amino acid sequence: CASSYDAGTGAGYTF.

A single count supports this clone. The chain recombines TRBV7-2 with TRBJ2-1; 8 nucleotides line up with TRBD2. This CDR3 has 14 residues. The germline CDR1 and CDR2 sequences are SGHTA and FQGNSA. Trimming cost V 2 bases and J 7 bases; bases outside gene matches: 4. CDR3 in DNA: TGTGCCAGCAGCTTACTAGCGGGTGATAATGAGCAGTTCTTC. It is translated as CASSLLAGDNEQFF.

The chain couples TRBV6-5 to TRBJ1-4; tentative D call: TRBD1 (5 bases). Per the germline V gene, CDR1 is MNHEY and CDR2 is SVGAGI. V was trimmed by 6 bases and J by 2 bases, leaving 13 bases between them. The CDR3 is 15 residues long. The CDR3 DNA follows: TGTGCCAGCAGCCCACAAGGGGTCACTAATGAAAAACTGTTTTTT. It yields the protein CASSPQGVTNEKLFF.

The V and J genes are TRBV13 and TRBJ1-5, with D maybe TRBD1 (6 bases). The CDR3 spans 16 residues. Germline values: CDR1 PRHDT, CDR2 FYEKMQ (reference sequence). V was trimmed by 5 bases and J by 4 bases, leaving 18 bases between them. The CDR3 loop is CASSARTEGGNQPQHF. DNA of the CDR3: TGTGCCAGCAGCGCCCGGACGGAGGGGGGGAATCAGCCCCAGCATTTT.

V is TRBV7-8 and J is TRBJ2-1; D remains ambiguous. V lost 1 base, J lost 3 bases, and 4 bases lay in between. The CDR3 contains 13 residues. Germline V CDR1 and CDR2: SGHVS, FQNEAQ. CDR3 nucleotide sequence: TGTGCCAGCAGCTTAGTCCGCTACAATGAGCAGTTCTTC. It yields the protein CASSLVRYNEQFF.

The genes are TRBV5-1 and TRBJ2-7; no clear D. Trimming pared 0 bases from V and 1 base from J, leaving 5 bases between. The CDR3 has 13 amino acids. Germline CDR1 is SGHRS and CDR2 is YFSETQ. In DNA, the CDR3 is TGCGCCAGCAGCTTGGCAGTATCCTACGAGCAGTACTTC. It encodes CASSLAVSYEQYF.

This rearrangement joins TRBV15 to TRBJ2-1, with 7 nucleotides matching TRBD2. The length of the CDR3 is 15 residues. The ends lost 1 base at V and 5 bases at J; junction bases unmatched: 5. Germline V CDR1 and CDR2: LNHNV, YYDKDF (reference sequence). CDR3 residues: CATSRVGLVDNEQFF. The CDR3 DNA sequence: TGTGCCACCAGCAGAGTCGGACTAGTAGACAATGAGCAGTTCTTC. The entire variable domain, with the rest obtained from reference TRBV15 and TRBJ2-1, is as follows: DAMVIQNPRYQVTQFGKPVTLSCSQTLNHNVMYWYQQKSSQAPKLLFHYYDKDFNNEADTPDNFQSRRPNTSFCFLDIRSPGLGDTAMYLCATSRVGLVDNEQFFGPGTRLTVL.

CDR3 region: CASSIRGSGELFF. CDR3 in DNA: TGTGCCAGCAGTATCAGGGGATCCGGGGAGCTGTTTTTT. The rearrangement uses TRBV27 and TRBJ2-2; D may be TRBD1 (6 bases). CDR3 size: 13 residues. With 5 bases removed from V and 6 bases from J, the gap between germline ends came to 10 bases. In germline, CDR1 is MNHEY, CDR2 SMNVEV (reference sequence).

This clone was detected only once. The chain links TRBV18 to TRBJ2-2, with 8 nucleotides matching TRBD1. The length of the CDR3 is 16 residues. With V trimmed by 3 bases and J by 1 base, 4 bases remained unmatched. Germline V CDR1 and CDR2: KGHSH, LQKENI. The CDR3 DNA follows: TGTGCCAGCTCACCGGGACAGGCGGTGAACACCGGGGAGCTGTTTTTT. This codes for CASSPGQAVNTGELFF.